The 13 T cell receptor beta chains below were found in one sample sequenced in a study of T cell clonality in common variable immunodeficiency. Generated by immunoSEQ multiplex PCR, the TCRdb table keeps only in-frame clones and is missing some. The sample presents approximately 29,000 clones, none singletons. Their antigens are not known. Study-wide points: Common variable immunodeficiency TCR beta sequences reportedly had fewer deletions and N-nucleotide insertions.

The sequencing sample was made of peripheral blood mononuclear cells. The receptors come from a human donor with common variable immunodeficiency.

Remarks on this clone: The read ends 3 residues shy of where the CDR3 ends; the end is completed using the germline J gene. This chain uses TRBV7-9 with TRBJ2-3; 8 nucleotides line up with TRBD2. The CDR3 sequence is 15 residues long. Germline CDR1 is SEHNR and CDR2 is FQNEAQ (reference sequence). The V and J ends lost 5 bases and 4 bases, in that order; junction bases with no gene match: 8. The chain's CDR3 is CASSPGLVVSDTQYF. CDR3 bases read: TGTGCCAGCAGCCCGGGACTAGTGGTTTCAGATACG. Complete variable domain (other parts from reference TRBV7-9 and TRBJ2-3): DTGVSQNPRHKITKRGQNVTFRCDPISEHNRLYWYRQTLGQGPEFLTYFQNEAQLEKSRLLSDRFSAERPKGSFSTLEIQRTEQGDSAMYLCASSPGLVVSDTQYFGPGTRLTVL.

By share, this clone counts as medium-sized (0.01 to 0.1%). The read ends 3 residues before the CDR3 terminus; that terminus is restored from the germline J gene. The rearrangement links TRBV7-2 to TRBJ2-5; a possible D gene is TRBD1 (5 bases). Trimming pared 3 bases from V and 7 bases from J, leaving 9 bases between. The CDR3 totals 12 residues. The germline V gene encodes CDR1 SGHTA and CDR2 FQGNSA. The sequenced CDR3 bases are TGTGCCAGCAGCTTTACAGACAGGACC. Its protein is CASSFTDRT. The complete CDR3 protein is CASSFTDRTQYF.

This clone appeared many times. Sequencing ends 3 residues short of the CDR3 end; the germline J gene provides the rest. The genes are TRBV30 and TRBJ2-2, with 7 bases fitting TRBD2. From germline, CDR1 is GTSNPN and CDR2 SVGIG (reference sequence). This CDR3 spans 14 amino acids. The junction had 4 bases not matched to a gene; V was cut back by 1 base and J by 5 bases. Incomplete CDR3 DNA: TGTGCCTGGAGTGAGGCCGGGGGGACCGGGGAG. The encoded protein is CAWSEAGGTGE. The complete CDR3 reads CAWSEAGGTGELFF.

This clone was recorded many times. The CDR3 here is CASSLQGASNTEAFF. The DNA read from the CDR3 is TGCGCCAGCAGCTTACAGGGGGCCTCGAACACTGAA. The rearrangement links TRBV5-1 to TRBJ1-1; 9 nucleotides agree with TRBD1. The read stops 3 residues short of the end of the CDR3; the missing end is completed from the germline J gene. Per the germline V gene, CDR1 is SGHRS and CDR2 is YFSETQ. V lost 2 bases, J lost 1 base, and 3 bases stayed unmatched. CDR3 length equals 15 residues.

This clone has only a few counts. Read coverage stops 3 residues before the CDR3 terminus; the germline J gene supplies the remainder. The chain employs TRBV7-9 and TRBJ1-1, with 12 nucleotides matching TRBD1. The J segment lost 4 bases and the V segment lost 2 bases, leaving 2 bases of the junction unmatched. The germline gives CDR1 SEHNR, CDR2 FQNEAQ (reference sequence). The CDR3 runs to 15 residues. The CDR3 bases that were read are TGTGCCAGCAGCTTACGGGACAGGGGGCCCACTGAA. It specifies CASSLRDRGPTE. The entire CDR3 is CASSLRDRGPTEAFF. Looking up the rest from reference TRBV7-9 and TRBJ1-1 gives the full variable domain: DTGVSQNPRHKITKRGQNVTFRCDPISEHNRLYWYRQTLGQGPEFLTYFQNEAQLEKSRLLSDRFSAERPKGSFSTLEIQRTEQGDSAMYLCASSLRDRGPTEAFFGQGTRLTVV.

Comment on this clone: Coverage ceases 3 residues before the CDR3 finishes, and the germline J gene fills in the end. The chain links TRBV6-1 to TRBJ2-7, with 7 bases lining up with TRBD2. This CDR3 comprises 15 residues. The germline V gene encodes CDR1 MNHNS and CDR2 SASEGT. The trim removed 1 base at V and 0 bases at J, leaving 3 bases unmatched. The DNA read from the CDR3 is TGTGCCAGCAGTGAAGTGGGAGGGGCCTCCTACGAG. Amino acids: CASSEVGGASYE. The whole CDR3 reads CASSEVGGASYEQYF.

A word on this clone: The read comes to an end 3 residues before the CDR3 does, leaving the germline J gene to fill in the end. This sequence joins TRBV30 and TRBJ1-5; the match to TRBD1 covers 7 bases. The CDR3 sequence is 16 residues long. CDR1 and CDR2 from the germline V gene are GTSNPN and SVGIG (reference sequence). V lost 6 bases, J lost 1 base, and 12 bases stayed unmatched. The sequenced part of the CDR3 DNA is TGTGCCTGCTCTCCCCGGACAGGAGTCAGCAATCAGCCC. Amino acid sequence: CACSPRTGVSNQP. The full CDR3 protein reads CACSPRTGVSNQPQHF.

This clone has ten or more counts. The CDR3 extends 3 residues past the end of the read, so its final part is completed from the germline J gene. The genes are TRBV30 and TRBJ2-5; unclear D gene. Germline lookup yields CDR1 GTSNPN and CDR2 SVGIG (reference sequence). The ends were cut back, 4 bases at V and 3 bases at J, with 6 bases in the middle. The CDR3 extends over 11 amino acids. The CDR3 sequence: CAWTGKETQYF. The sequenced CDR3 bases are TGTGCCTGGACAGGAAAAGAGACC. The full variable domain, completed using reference TRBV30 and TRBJ2-5, is SQTIHQWPATLVQPVGSPLSLECTVEGTSNPNLYWYRQAAGRGLQLLFYSVGIGQISSEVPQNLSASRPQDRQFILSSKKLLLSDSGFYLCAWTGKETQYFGPGTRLLVL.

In this sample, this clone is medium-sized. The read falls 3 residues short of the CDR3 end, and the missing part is taken from the germline J gene. This chain links TRBV28 with TRBJ1-2; unclear D gene. V was shortened by 7 bases and J by 4 bases, with 10 bases between the two germline ends. This CDR3 has 12 amino acids. In germline, CDR1 is MDHEN, CDR2 SYDVKM. The sequenced CDR3 bases are TGTGCCAGCAAGACGGGGTCCTATGGC. Translating gives CASKTGSYG. The full CDR3 protein reads CASKTGSYGYTF.

This clone was counted only a few times. An end of the junction differs from the germline gene, which may be a read error. The read terminates 3 residues ahead of where the CDR3 ends, so the germline J gene completes it. This rearrangement joins TRBV7-8 to TRBJ2-3, with D hard to call. The CDR3 runs to 16 residues. Germline loops: CDR1 SGHVS, CDR2 FQNEAQ. CDR3 DNA (partial): TGTGTCAGCAGCTTAGGTCGGCGGCCCCCCACAGATACG. This gives the protein CVSSLGRRPPTDT. The whole CDR3 is CVSSLGRRPPTDTQYF.

This clone turned up a few times. The read ends 3 residues early relative to the CDR3; the germline J gene fills the gap. V and J are TRBV2 and TRBJ2-2; D might be TRBD1 (6 bases). This CDR3 has 14 residues. The V gene's germline CDR1 is SNHLY and CDR2 FYNNEI. V was clipped by 8 bases and J by 7 bases, with 17 bases between them. The sequenced CDR3 bases are TGTGCCAGCTCCGGGCAGGGGTGGAGCGGGGAG. This gives the protein CASSGQGWSGE. The entire CDR3 protein is CASSGQGWSGELFF.

Turning to this clone: Read data end 3 residues before the CDR3 end; the end is taken from the germline J gene. V gene TRBV19 combines with J gene TRBJ2-1; 8 nucleotides align to TRBD2. V shed 5 bases and J 7 bases; nucleotides not matched to a gene: 7. Per germline, CDR1 LNHDA and CDR2 SQIVND (reference sequence). The CDR3 is 14 amino acids. CDR3 loop: CASSDGGAGNEQFF. The covered CDR3 bases are TGTGCCAGTAGTGACGGGGGGGCGGGGAATGAG.

This clone was seen at least ten times. The CDR3 end is not reached by the read, which stops 3 residues before it; the germline J gene fills it in. This rearrangement joins TRBV30 to TRBJ1-2; D not certain. The V end lost 3 bases, the J end lost 0 bases, and 11 bases lay between the germline ends. The V gene's germline CDR1 is GTSNPN and CDR2 SVGIG (reference sequence). The CDR3 is 14 amino acids. The CDR3 loop reads CAWSVHAANYGYTF. The sequenced part of the CDR3 DNA is TGTGCCTGGAGCGTACATGCGGCTAACTATGGC.